The rows below give T cell receptor beta chains drawn from one sample of a study of blood T cell repertoires in COVID-19. Measured with immunoSEQ multiplex PCR; TCRdb has only the in-frame clones, and not every one. The sample shows 130,000 to 150,000 clones, around 80% of them seen only once. The sequencing input was peripheral blood. The receptors were gathered from a human donor in a cohort sampled during active COVID-19. Each CDR3 is given with its conserved first and last residue. The order of the fields is CDR3 protein, CDR3 DNA, V gene, clone size, D gene, J gene. D genes are given only for firm matches. Only some rows state a clone size, as once, few, many or a class for expanded clones.

CDR3 protein: CASSYPDSQETQYF; CDR3 DNA: TGTGCCAGCAGTTATCCGGACAGTCAAGAGACCCAGTACTTC; V gene: TRBV6-2/TRBV6-3; clone size: .; D gene: .; J gene: TRBJ2-5
CDR3 protein: CASSLTFRQSYGYTF; CDR3 DNA: TGTGCCAGCAGCCTTACCTTCCGACAGAGCTATGGCTACACCTTC; V gene: TRBV28; clone size: .; D gene: .; J gene: TRBJ1-2
CDR3 protein: CASSQPGQPNTEAFF; CDR3 DNA: TGTGCCAGCAGCCAACCGGGACAACCGAACACTGAAGCTTTCTTT; V gene: TRBV4-2; clone size: .; D gene: .; J gene: TRBJ1-1
CDR3 protein: CASSLAPQGYGYTF; CDR3 DNA: TGTGCCAGCAGCTTAGCGCCACAGGGCTATGGCTACACCTTC; V gene: TRBV7-2; clone size: once; D gene: .; J gene: TRBJ1-2
CDR3 protein: CASESQYF; CDR3 DNA: TGTGCCAGCGAGTCCCAGTACTTC; V gene: TRBV2; clone size: .; D gene: .; J gene: TRBJ2-5
CDR3 protein: CASSLDTYEQYF; CDR3 DNA: TGTGCCAGCAGCTTGGACACCTACGAGCAGTACTTC; V gene: TRBV12-3/TRBV12-4; clone size: .; D gene: .; J gene: TRBJ2-7
CDR3 protein: CASSLVSYGYTF; CDR3 DNA: TGTGCCAGCAGCTTGGTCAGTTATGGCTACACCTTC; V gene: TRBV28; clone size: .; D gene: .; J gene: TRBJ1-2
CDR3 protein: CASSARDYTDTQYF; CDR3 DNA: TGTGCCAGCAGCGCTAGGGACTACACAGATACGCAGTATTTT; V gene: TRBV7-9; clone size: .; D gene: TRBD2; J gene: TRBJ2-3
CDR3 protein: CASSGPRNGTGFNEQYF; CDR3 DNA: TGTGCCAGCAGTGGTCCTAGAAACGGGACAGGGTTTAACGAGCAGTACTTC; V gene: TRBV2; clone size: .; D gene: TRBD1; J gene: TRBJ2-7
CDR3 protein: CASSGTGFYNSPLHF; CDR3 DNA: TGCGCCAGCAGCGGAACAGGGTTCTATAATTCACCCCTCCACTTT; V gene: TRBV5-1; clone size: .; D gene: .; J gene: TRBJ1-6